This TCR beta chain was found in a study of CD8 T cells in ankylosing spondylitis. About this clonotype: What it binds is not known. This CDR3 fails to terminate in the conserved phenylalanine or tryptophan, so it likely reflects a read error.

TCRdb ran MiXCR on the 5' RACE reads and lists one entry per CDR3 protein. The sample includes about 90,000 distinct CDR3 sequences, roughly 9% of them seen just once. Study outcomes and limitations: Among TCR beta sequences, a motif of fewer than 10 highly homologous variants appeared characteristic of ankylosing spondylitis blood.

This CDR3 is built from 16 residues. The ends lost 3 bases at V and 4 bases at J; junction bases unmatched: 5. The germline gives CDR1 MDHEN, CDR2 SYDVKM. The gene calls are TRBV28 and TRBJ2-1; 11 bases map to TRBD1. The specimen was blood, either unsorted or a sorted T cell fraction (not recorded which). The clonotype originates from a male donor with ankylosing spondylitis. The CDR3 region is CASSFPGTGGYNEQFI. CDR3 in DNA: TGTGCCAGCAGTTTTCCCGGGACAGGGGGTTACAATGAGCAGTTCATC.